The 20 T cell receptor beta chains below were found in one sample sequenced in a study of radiation and T cells in renal cell carcinoma. Time point in this sample: baseline pretreatment blood. Indicated treatment: 15 Gy SBRT to primary tumor, nephrectomy 4 weeks later. Assay used: immunoSEQ multiplex PCR; TCRdb lists only in-frame clones, some missing. The data hold about 21,000 clones, with 80% observed a single time. Source: blood, taken from a patient whose treatment included radiotherapy and nephrectomy. These receptors were taken from a man in his 60s with renal cell carcinoma.

This clone was seen a single time. CDR3 in DNA: TGTGCCAGCAGCGGGCTCGGACGACGGGAGACCCAGTACTTC. It translates to CASSGLGRRETQYF. The chain carries TRBV5-4 and TRBJ2-5; the D is unclear. Trimming stripped 4 bases from V and 5 bases from J, with 15 bases between. This CDR3 spans 14 amino acids. CDR1 is SGHNT and CDR2 is YYREEE in the germline V gene (reference sequence).

This chain joins TRBV5-1 and TRBJ2-5; a weak D match, TRBD2 (6 bases). The germline V gene encodes CDR1 SGHRS and CDR2 YFSETQ. Between the trimmed V and J ends, which lost 3 bases and 3 bases, there was a span of 12 bases. The CDR3 consists of 14 residues. CDR3 sequence: CASSYRSGKETQYF. The CDR3 DNA follows: TGCGCCAGCAGCTACCGTAGCGGAAAAGAGACCCAGTACTTC.

V and J are TRBV6-6 and TRBJ2-4; 11 bases map to TRBD2. V shed 0 bases and J 6 bases; nucleotides not matched to a gene: 1. This CDR3 has 15 residues. The germline V gene has CDR1 MNHNY and CDR2 SVGAGI (reference sequence). The CDR3 region is CASSYSGTSGNIQYF. The CDR3 DNA reads as TGTGCCAGCAGTTACTCCGGGACTAGCGGAAACATTCAGTACTTC.

The chain links TRBV5-6 to TRBJ1-4; D gene unclear. In germline, CDR1 is SGHDT, CDR2 YYEEEE. The CDR3 is 16 amino acids. With 2 bases removed from V and 0 bases from J, the gap between germline ends came to 11 bases. The CDR3 DNA reads as TGTGCCAGCAGCTTCGCCCAGACTGCAACTAATGAAAAACTGTTTTTT. Protein: CASSFAQTATNEKLFF.

Only one count was recorded for this clone. The chain joins TRBV7-9 to TRBJ1-1; D is undetermined. The V gene's germline CDR1 is SEHNR and CDR2 FQNEAQ (reference sequence). V gave up 0 bases and J gave up 0 bases, with 5 bases separating them. The CDR3 sequence is 14 residues long. Here the CDR3 reads CASSLAMMNTEAFF. The CDR3 nucleotides are TGTGCCAGCAGCTTAGCGATGATGAACACTGAAGCTTTCTTT.

V usage is TRBV30 and J usage is TRBJ1-2; a weak D match, TRBD1 (6 bases). Looked up from germline, CDR1 is GTSNPN and CDR2 is SVGIG (reference sequence). The germline V and J ends were trimmed by 0 bases and 4 bases, with 15 bases remaining between them. The CDR3 runs to 15 residues. The CDR3 sequence: CAWSVRGADPYGYTF. For the CDR3, the DNA is TGTGCCTGGAGTGTTCGGGGGGCGGACCCCTATGGCTACACCTTC.

There are a few counts of this clone. This rearrangement joins TRBV19 to TRBJ2-3; D is uncertain. Germline V CDR1 and CDR2: LNHDA, SQIVND (reference sequence). This CDR3 has 13 amino acids. Trimming removed 3 bases at V and 8 bases at J, with 12 bases between. The CDR3 region is CASSMIGPGTQYF. The CDR3 nucleotides read TGTGCCAGTAGTATGATTGGCCCCGGTACGCAGTATTTT.

V gene TRBV10-3 combines with J gene TRBJ1-5, with 8 bases matching TRBD1. The J segment lost 3 bases and the V segment lost 4 bases, leaving 5 bases of the junction unmatched. Germline assignment: CDR1 ENHRY and CDR2 SYGVKD. The CDR3 is 15 amino acids. CDR3 sequence: CAISVGQGYNQPQHF. Here the CDR3 DNA reads TGTGCCATCAGTGTTGGACAGGGCTACAATCAGCCCCAGCATTTT.

The chain is built from TRBV7-3 and TRBJ2-5; no reliable D call. This CDR3 comprises 15 residues. Trimming shortened V by 5 bases and J by 1 base, and 14 bases separated the two germline ends. Germline CDR1 reads SGHTA; CDR2 reads FQGTGA. Here the CDR3 reads CASSLTGRSQETQYF. The CDR3 DNA sequence: TGTGCCAGCAGCCTCACCGGGCGGTCCCAAGAGACCCAGTACTTC.

The chain has TRBV19 and TRBJ2-2; tentative D call: TRBD2 (6 bases). Germline assignment: CDR1 LNHDA and CDR2 SQIVND (reference sequence). Between the trimmed V and J ends, which lost 4 bases and 4 bases, there was a span of 13 bases. The CDR3 covers 15 residues. The CDR3 nucleotides are TGTGCCAGTAGTAAACCCCAGGGAGGCACCGGGGAGCTGTTTTTT. Translation gives CASSKPQGGTGELFF.

In DNA form, the CDR3 reads TGTGCCAGCAGCCCCCGACTAGCGAAACTTATTGATGAGCAGTTCTTC. The encoded protein is CASSPRLAKLIDEQFF. The chain combines TRBV4-2 with TRBJ2-1, with 8 bases fitting TRBD2. CDR1 and CDR2 (germline): LGHNA, YNFKEQ. The V segment lost 4 bases and the J segment 8 bases; nucleotides outside the gene matches: 13. This CDR3 region has 16 residues.

This chain uses TRBV6-5 with TRBJ1-5; D is unclear. V was trimmed by 7 bases and J by 4 bases, leaving 8 bases between them. The CDR3 loop spans 12 amino acids. Per germline, CDR1 MNHEY and CDR2 SVGAGI. The DNA of the CDR3 is TGTGCCAGCAACCCCTGGAATCAGCCCCAGCATTTT. It is translated as CASNPWNQPQHF.

The J gene is TRBJ2-3, the V gene TRBV18; D may be TRBD1 (5 bases). The CDR3 has 17 amino acids. Germline CDR1 reads KGHSH; CDR2 reads LQKENI. Trimming stripped 3 bases from V and 11 bases from J, with 27 bases between. The CDR3 reads CASSPIRGQGPYTQQYF. CDR3 bases: TGTGCCAGCTCACCGATACGCGGACAAGGGCCCTATACACAGCAGTATTTT.

To note about this clone: The same CDR3 also results from other DNA sequences found in this sample. The chain links TRBV5-6 to TRBJ1-1; D is unclear. Germline CDR1 and CDR2: SGHDT and YYEEEE. V lost 1 base, J lost 4 bases, and 5 bases lay in between. The length of the CDR3 is 12 residues. CDR3 region: CASSLRGTEAFF. The DNA for the CDR3 is TGTGCCAGCAGCTTGCGGGGCACTGAAGCTTTCTTT.

The V call is TRBV6-6, the J call TRBJ2-7, with D maybe TRBD2 (7 bases). V was trimmed by 1 base and J by 2 bases, leaving 12 bases between them. Per the germline V gene, CDR1 is MNHNY and CDR2 is SVGAGI (reference sequence). The CDR3 totals 15 residues. The CDR3 bases are TGTGCCAGCAGTTACTACATCGGGGGGCCCTACGAGCAGTACTTC. Translated: CASSYYIGGPYEQYF.

The chain has TRBV9 and TRBJ1-6; 10 bases agree with TRBD1. The ends lost 4 bases at V and 7 bases at J; junction bases unmatched: 5. The CDR3 consists of 15 residues. CDR1 and CDR2 (germline): SGDLS, YYNGEE. CDR3 sequence: CASSRADRGNSPLHF. CDR3 DNA sequence: TGTGCCAGCAGCCGCGCGGACAGGGGGAATTCACCCCTCCACTTT.

The chain joins TRBV25-1 to TRBJ1-4, with D tentatively TRBD1 (6 bases). The CDR3 runs 15 residues. Germline V gene lookup returns CDR1 MGHDK and CDR2 SYGVNS. Trimming removed 4 bases at V and 4 bases at J, with 13 bases between. The CDR3 here is CASSGAGALNEKLFF. For the CDR3, the DNA is TGTGCCAGCAGTGGAGCGGGGGCGCTTAATGAAAAACTGTTTTTT.

The chain has TRBV7-2 and TRBJ2-3; tentatively, D is TRBD1 (5 bases). Trimming cost V 0 bases and J 6 bases, with 7 bases left between them. The germline V gene has CDR1 SGHTA and CDR2 FQGNSA. The CDR3 has 13 amino acids. CDR3 in amino acids: CASSLAGRDTQYF. Written as DNA, the CDR3 is TGTGCCAGCAGCTTAGCGGGGCGGGATACGCAGTATTTT.

This clone was observed a handful of times. The chain combines TRBV30 with TRBJ1-5, with 7 bases lining up with TRBD1. The CDR3 sequence is 13 residues long. CDR1 is GTSNPN and CDR2 is SVGIG in the germline V gene (reference sequence). The trim removed 5 bases at V and 3 bases at J, leaving 4 bases unmatched. The CDR3 region is CAWDRANNQPQHF. CDR3 sequence (DNA): TGTGCCTGGGACAGGGCCAACAATCAGCCCCAGCATTTT.

The chain uses TRBV27 and TRBJ1-2, with 8 nucleotides matching TRBD1. The germline V gene encodes CDR1 MNHEY and CDR2 SMNVEV (reference sequence). The CDR3 runs 17 residues. J lost 4 bases, V lost 2 bases, and 12 bases had no gene match. CDR3 bases: TGTGCCAGCAGTTTAAAAGCAGGGGGCGCGGAGATCTATGGCTACACCTTC. Its translation: CASSLKAGGAEIYGYTF.